This T cell receptor (beta chain) was identified during a study of shared clonotypes between healthy human individuals. The CDR3 extends over 18 amino acids. The germline V gene encodes CDR1 SNHLY and CDR2 FYNNEI. The J segment lost 0 bases and the V segment lost 6 bases, leaving 14 bases of the junction unmatched. Findings and caveats of the study: Generally, estimated richness proved larger in naive subsets than it did in memory subsets.

With regard to this clone: Its cognate antigen is unknown.

It was CD45RO-negative cells, positively selected for CCR7, that made up naive CD8 cells, with terminally differentiated effector memory CD45RA+ cells excluded. Profiled with immunoSEQ multiplex PCR; TCRdb holds only in-frame clones, not every one. The data hold about 820,000 clones, with 90% to 95% observed a single time. V usage is TRBV2 and J usage is TRBJ1-3, with 7 bases aligning to TRBD1. The sample consisted of naive CD8+ T cells sorted from blood. This TCR came from a man aged 25-45 years in good health. The CDR3 DNA is TGTGCCAGCAGCGCGGGGGACAGCAGCTCACCCTCTGGAAACACCATATATTTT. Amino acid sequence: CASSAGDSSSPSGNTIYF.